The T cell receptor beta chain under discussion was sequenced for a study of cytomegalovirus exposure and HLA in healthy donors. The V gene's germline CDR1 is SQVTM and CDR2 ANQGSEA. V lost 4 bases to trimming and J lost 3 bases; unmatched junction nucleotides: 1. CDR3 size: 13 residues. Here immunoSEQ multiplex PCR was the method, and the copy in TCRdb shows in-frame clones only, minus some. The sample has about 220,000 clones; around nine tenths are singletons. Concerning this clone: Its matching antigen is unknown.

Study outcomes and limitations: The tendency of first-cohort TCR clusters to co-occur in the 120 or so validation repertoires was the finding of a later analysis.

The TCR comes from a woman between 18 and 29 years old in good health and CMV-seronegative. The chain uses TRBV29-1 and TRBJ2-7; 12 nucleotides agree with TRBD2. The sequenced material came from PBMCs. This CDR3 is CSVGLAGDYEQYF. The DNA of the CDR3 is TGCAGCGTTGGACTAGCGGGGGACTACGAGCAGTACTTC.